The TCR beta chain described here comes from a study of T cell responses to AZD1222 COVID-19 vaccine. The CDR3 contains 15 residues. J lost 4 bases, V lost 4 bases, and 7 bases had no gene match. The germline gives CDR1 MGHRA, CDR2 YSYEKL. The data were produced by immunoSEQ multiplex PCR, yet TCRdb's version contains in-frame clones alone and is incomplete. In the table there are 150,000 to 200,000 clones, 92% of which are singletons. The receptor was derived from an adult who received the AZD1222 COVID-19 vaccine. This material consisted of peripheral blood, taken 28 days after the second AZD1222 dose. The chain has TRBV4-1 and TRBJ1-5; TRBD1 agrees at 7 bases. CDR3: CASSPRDRDNQPQHF. CDR3 bases: TGCGCCAGCAGCCCGCGGGACAGAGATAATCAGCCCCAGCATTTT.